These T cell receptor beta chains were read from a single sample in a study of cytomegalovirus exposure and HLA in healthy donors. Measured with immunoSEQ multiplex PCR; TCRdb has only the in-frame clones, and not every one. The sample includes over 200,000 clones, around 90% of them seen just once. Input material: PBMCs. The source of these receptors is a woman aged 18 to 35 in good health and CMV-seronegative. CDR3s include the opening cysteine and the closing phenylalanine or tryptophan. The order of the fields is V gene, J gene, D gene, CDR3 protein. A D gene is named only where the DNA matches it firmly.

TRBV6-1	TRBJ2-3	-	CASTGSTDTQYF
TRBV30	TRBJ2-7	TRBD1	CAWGSGTGVYEQYF
TRBV19	TRBJ2-1	TRBD2	CASSISSGRLSYNEQFF
TRBV19	TRBJ1-2	TRBD1	CASSDRDRGGYTF
TRBV19	TRBJ2-7	TRBD1	CASSIAGGDYEQYF
TRBV28	TRBJ1-5	-	CASLSGNQPQHF
TRBV4-1	TRBJ2-7	-	CASSQEYRASYEQYF
TRBV19	TRBJ2-7	-	CASSNVLASGYEQYF
TRBV19	TRBJ2-7	-	CASSIGRGVYEQYF
TRBV5-4	TRBJ2-5	TRBD2	CASSSGLAGGLETQYF
TRBV4-1	TRBJ2-1	-	CASSDGPSNEQFF
TRBV27	TRBJ2-3	-	CASSGLNGTDTQYF
TRBV27	TRBJ2-3	TRBD2	CASSSRLAGTSGTQYF
TRBV29-1	TRBJ2-3	TRBD2	CSARGGRAPADTQYF
TRBV27	TRBJ2-7	-	CASSWNPETIYEQYF
TRBV11-2	TRBJ2-3	TRBD2	CASSLFRTSGSPDF
TRBV29-1	TRBJ2-3	-	CSVGLGGDTQYF
TRBV7-9	TRBJ2-1	TRBD2	CASRPSGGSSYNEQFF
TRBV6-6	TRBJ1-2	-	CASSYSWGANYGYTF
TRBV27	TRBJ1-2	-	CASRNTGNYGYTF
TRBV7-8	TRBJ1-2	TRBD1	CASSLYQGAEDYGYTF
TRBV7-9	TRBJ2-1	-	CASSFFAGNYNEQFF
TRBV18	TRBJ2-7	-	CASSPPAGGYEQYF
TRBV27	TRBJ1-5	TRBD1	CASRTGGAGQPQHF
TRBV6-1	TRBJ1-2	-	CASSESRTSIYGYTF
TRBV5-6	TRBJ2-2	-	CASSLSGANTGELFF
TRBV5-1	TRBJ1-1	TRBD1	CASSLRPGTANTEAFF
TRBV15	TRBJ1-3	-	CATSRGAGGGNTIYF
TRBV2	TRBJ2-5	TRBD2	CASSGASGRGNSQETQYF
TRBV2	TRBJ2-3	TRBD1	CASSESGTGISTDTQYF
TRBV7-2	TRBJ2-3	TRBD2	CASSFLGGVTDTQYF
TRBV5-1	TRBJ2-3	TRBD2	CASSIPSGSTDTQYF
TRBV7-6	TRBJ2-1	-	CASSLSSPRRSLRRDNEQFF
TRBV6-5	TRBJ2-5	-	CASSRDTQETQYF
TRBV11-2	TRBJ2-7	TRBD2	CASSFGGGFEQYF
TRBV18	TRBJ2-7	TRBD1	CASSPGQGVWEQYF
TRBV19	TRBJ1-2	TRBD1	CASSPQGDYGYTF
TRBV2	TRBJ2-5	TRBD1	CASTSGTGLETQYF
TRBV11-2	TRBJ2-7	TRBD1	CASSLGTPGQGDHEQYF
TRBV10-3	TRBJ2-1	-	CAISESLRADEQFF
TRBV19	TRBJ2-7	-	CASSNSQGYEQYF
TRBV10-2	TRBJ1-5	-	CASTNTINQPQHF
TRBV11-2	TRBJ2-5	-	CASSFGRQETQYF
TRBV4-2	TRBJ2-3	TRBD2	CASSQESLDSGSSDTQYF
TRBV11-2	TRBJ2-5	-	CASSLGWTVRETQYF
TRBV6-1	TRBJ2-7	-	CASSEEGGGRSPYEQYF
TRBV6-1	TRBJ2-7	TRBD2	CASSEMSSGSYEQYF
TRBV4-1	TRBJ2-3	TRBD2	CASSQDGLTGGLTDTQYF
TRBV6-5	TRBJ1-2	-	CASSYGEGEYGYTF
TRBV28	TRBJ2-2	TRBD2	CASNGLAGNTGELFF
TRBV25-1	TRBJ2-5	TRBD1	CASSRDSALGTQYF
TRBV4-1	TRBJ1-2	TRBD1	CASSQGIRQGFRGYTF
TRBV29-1	TRBJ1-1	TRBD1	CSVARGRGAEAFF
TRBV28	TRBJ2-7	TRBD2	CASTREAGLEQYF
TRBV15	TRBJ1-4	TRBD1	CATSLGTATNEKLFF
TRBV5-6	TRBJ2-4	-	CASSFTGNIQYF